This T cell receptor beta chain was retrieved from a study of cytomegalovirus exposure and HLA in healthy donors. The PCR employed 60 Vbeta primers together with 13 Jbeta primers. Profiled with immunoSEQ multiplex PCR; TCRdb holds only in-frame clones, not every one. Here the sample table reports about 150,000 clones. V trimming: 7 bases; J trimming: 0 bases; junction bases outside the gene matches: 7. The CDR3 spans 16 residues. The V gene's germline CDR1 is MDHEN and CDR2 SYDVKM. The sample taken for sequencing was PBMCs. The chain links TRBV28 to TRBJ2-1, with 9 bases matching TRBD2. This TCR derives from a woman in her forties or fifties in good health and CMV-seronegative. The DNA of the CDR3 is TGTGCCAGCACTTCCCCTAGCGGGGACTCCTACAATGAGCAGTTCTTC. Its translation is CASTSPSGDSYNEQFF.